One T cell receptor (beta chain) is described in this entry. Its cognate antigen has yet to be identified. Nothing much larger sits one base from this clone, and base qualities are not available. Distinct nucleotide sequences in the sample also encode this CDR3. This entry belongs to a study of cytomegalovirus exposure and HLA in healthy donors (dated by TCRdb to about 2017). Study-level background: According to an earlier analysis of several hundred of the donors, 150 million to 200 million T cells yielded approximately 120 million unique TCR beta sequences and about 280 Gb of sequence data. Every repertoire in the discovery cohort had been generated on one and the same sequencing platform. Of the 300 to 450 genotyped donors, 65% to 90% were placed in the genetic ancestry cluster associated with self-reported Caucasian donors. The study used immunosequencing to profile the T cell repertoires of 600 to 850 subjects and linked those repertoires to cytomegalovirus serostatus. Donor age, sex, ethnicity and CMV serostatus were compiled together with the repertoire data. An early release that covered some 640 HLA-typed donors contained approximately 300 gigabases of sequencing data and about 93 million unique TCR sequences. The aim of the study was to test whether cataloging public T cell receptors could identify signatures of past pathogen exposure. A separate validation cohort of some 130 different subjects was used in addition to the 666-subject first cohort. The number of typed donors differed by locus: about 620-640 for A, B, C, DRB1 and DQB1; 500 to 550 for DQA1; around 580 for DPA1; and 450 to 480 for DPB1. A later genetic analysis took genome-wide SNP genotypes for about 55% of the roughly 670 donors and used that subset as a discovery cohort. A later analysis re-analyzed previously published TCR beta repertoires from 666 donors and added high-resolution HLA genotyping to study TCR occurrence patterns. Class I and class II HLA loci were covered by the typing at four-digit resolution. In an earlier analysis of a few hundred of the donors, high-throughput TCR beta sequencing was used to judge whether each TCR beta V gene segment behaved as functional or pseudogenic. High-throughput TCR immunosequencing, statistical association of individual TCRs with disease status, and machine learning were combined to predict cytomegalovirus infection status. Among a few hundred genotyped donors of the cohort, an average of approximately 230,000 unique TCR beta nucleotide sequences were sequenced per donor, around a sixth of them non-productive. The later analysis used no new phenotypic data to find candidate immune exposures, relying instead on TCR beta sequences and their occurrence across donors. Several DR-DQ haplotypes were treated as single units for association and clustering because of strong linkage in the cohort.

General study outcomes and caveats: Most CMV-associated TCR beta chains appeared to be HLA-restricted in a later analysis, and the HLA associations seemed to be driven largely by CMV exposure. In a later analysis, several top co-occurrence clusters were reported to appear linked to parvovirus B19, influenza, CMV and Epstein-Barr virus. In an earlier analysis of approximately 590 of the donors, most TCR beta V segments appeared in productive rearrangements about 87% or about 30% of the time, broadly matching IMGT annotations. Three of the identified cytomegalovirus-associated TCR beta chains were confirmed in vitro to be specific for cytomegalovirus antigens. A later genetic analysis associated a missense DCLRE1C variant with V-gene and J-gene trimming of TCR beta chains, and an independent cohort replicated the association. In the study, approximately 150 TCR beta chains were listed as associated with cytomegalovirus. In a later analysis, 15,000 to 20,000 TCR beta sequences were associated with specific HLA alleles at a false discovery rate of 0.05. Linkage disequilibrium might explain the correlated functional status among segregating V segments, but an unknown experimental factor could not be ruled out. In both the original and validation cohorts, the classifier was reported to diagnose cytomegalovirus status with high specificity and sensitivity. The earlier analysis of around 600 of the donors excluded over 15 rarely observed V segments, including chromosome 9 orphons, because counts were too low. A further reported finding was that TCR beta sequences accurately predicted the HLA-A and HLA-B alleles for most subjects in the first cohort. It was suggested by the authors that the approach could potentially be generalized to other disease states and immunological phenotypes. Only TCR beta chains were sequenced in this cohort, and the absence of alpha or paired-chain data limited detectable features. A later genetic analysis reported fewer N-insertions in productive TCRs among donors in an Asian-associated ancestry cluster than the roughly 640-donor mean. The 87-base-pair reads could not distinguish some IMGT-functional V segments, including TRBV6-2 and TRBV6-3, so those segments were excluded. The only immune exposure information available for the cohort was CMV serostatus. Compared with equally common non-associated chains, HLA-associated TCR beta chains in a later analysis were more clonally expanded and had lower generation probabilities. Because some donors lacked HLA typing at each locus, the association tests relied only on the typed subset. A cluster of highly shared sequence variants was judged likely to represent a technical artifact of the sequencing pipeline. Assigning TCR associations to individual alleles was difficult when HLA alleles, especially DR and DQ, strongly co-occurred. In a later analysis, the rate of TCR association differed among HLA loci, with DRB1 alleles having the most associated TCRs and HLA-C alleles having the fewest. Presence/absence analyses assumed roughly uniform sequencing depth across donors, an assumption that may not hold. Most TCR sequences were seen in very few donors, while some public TCRs were found in many individuals.

The V and J ends are trimmed by 0 bases and 5 bases, leaving 11 bases between them. In the germline V gene, CDR1 corresponds to SGHRS and CDR2 to YFSETQ. Reading from cysteine to phenylalanine, the CDR3 counts 14 amino acids. The read is trimmed to its CDR3 DNA, 42 bases read in frame from base 1. The cohort consisted of 600 or so healthy bone marrow donors. Cohort members were all nominally healthy when sampled, although unrecorded immune exposures were likely present. The donor was CMV seropositive and was included in the group of 250 to 350 seropositive cohort members. Every donor gave a peripheral blood sample, and the peripheral blood mononuclear cells from that sample were used for TCR beta sequencing. Genomic DNA extraction from the blood cell samples was performed with the Qiagen DNeasy Blood Extraction Kit. Libraries were constructed by the immunoSEQ multiplex PCR assay. For the multiplex PCR, a mixture combining 60 forward primers for TCR Vbeta segments and 13 reverse primers for TCR Jbeta segments was used. The CDR3 region of rearranged TCR beta genes was amplified from genomic DNA with a multiplex PCR assay. On the Illumina HiSeq System, the amplified TCR beta libraries were sequenced as 87-base-pair reads. The authors' analysis ran thus. A later analysis tallied 75 million to 95 million unique TCR beta chains across the 700 or so repertoires, and some 10 million of those chains were shared by two or more donors. To remove PCR and sequencing errors, raw reads were error-corrected and collapsed into unique sequences using a nearest-neighbor algorithm that merged closely related sequences. V, D and J gene segments were assigned by aligning CDR3 sequences to IMGT reference sequences. For a sequence to be retained, a match of at least six nucleotides to both a V gene segment and a J gene segment was required. Rearrangements were called productive when the CDR3 lacked stop codons and stayed in frame with V and J; all others were non-productive. Following IMGT convention, CDR3 was defined as the stretch from the second conserved V-encoded cysteine to the conserved J-encoded phenylalanine. In an earlier analysis of more than 550 of the donors, sequences lacking an unambiguous match to a single V gene segment were excluded. In an earlier analysis of some 590 of the donors, a V segment was called functional when productive rearrangements were above 56.7%, and segregating when the standard deviation between donors exceeded 5%. A statistical classification framework was built for diagnosing cytomegalovirus status from the catalog of TCR beta chain sequences. V and J gene assignment, in a later analysis, came from comparing TCR nucleotide sequences with IMGT/GENE-DB human TR gene sequences. In a later analysis, CDR3 sequences and most-parsimonious VDJ recombination scenarios were assigned using the TCRdist pipeline. A later analysis defined each TCR beta chain by its CDR3 amino acid sequence plus V-gene family, and excluded reads lacking a unique V-gene family. A later analysis removed 592 highly shared, low-generation-probability nucleotide sequences to deal with suspected cross-contamination and a sequencing artifact. For each public chain, a later analysis derived a clonal expansion index from normalized ranks of inferred template counts within each repertoire. A later analysis computed generation probabilities with a VDJ recombination model fitted to out-of-frame rearrangements, and checked the results against IGoR. A later analysis scored TCR-TCR, TCR-HLA and TCR-CMV co-occurrence with hypergeometric tests, applying a repertoire-size bias correction to TCR pairs. To estimate false discovery rates, a later analysis permuted the HLA or CMV assignments 20 times. In a later analysis, co-occurring TCRs were grouped using DBSCAN, and TCRdist sequence similarity was added for clustering within HLA-allele-positive subsets. Co-occurrence clustering excluded repertoires with fewer than 30,000 or more than 120,000 public chains, plus five with anomalous nucleotide sharing. TCRdb took over this immuneACCESS table, retaining in-frame rearrangements with V and J assigned. Such tables are incomplete; in checked studies, under half of the missing clones stem from an unresolved V gene, and the remainder is unexplained. The D gene and trimming were derived from the DNA, and the V and J assignments and clone size from that table. The sample yields around 140,000 clones; about three quarters were counted once. The leading ten clones occupy under 2% of the sample.

This TCR derives from a female donor in good health and CMV-seropositive. The V gene is TRBV5-1 and the J gene is TRBJ2-5; TRBD1 is a weak D gene call, 7 bases matching. The source material was PBMCs. CDR3 protein: CASSLGQGGETQYF. The sequenced DNA is TGCGCCAGCAGCTTGGGGCAGGGGGGCGAGACCCAGTACTTC.